This T cell receptor (beta chain) was recovered during a study of blood T cell repertoires in COVID-19. The overall study: The cDNA or gDNA used as material had been derived from T cells, B-cell-depleted T cells, or PBMCs.

Original processing notes: From reference gene primer amplification, estimates of nucleated cell counts were derived. Produced via immunoSEQ multiplex PCR; TCRdb's table is partial and in-frame only. V and J calls and clone size are given by that table; D and trimming were obtained from the DNA. The sample carries approximately 300,000 clones, approximately 90% recorded once. V lost 6 bases and J lost 1, with 9 bases in between. The germline V gene has CDR1 MNHNY and CDR2 SVGAGI (reference sequence). The CDR3 is made up of 13 amino acids. Sequences were obtained from peripheral blood. The sequence derives from a man aged 35 to 55 with acute or convalescent COVID-19. This chain links TRBV6-6 with TRBJ1-2; D might be TRBD1 (5 bases). The CDR3 here is CASSSDSNYGYTF. CDR3 DNA: TGTGCCAGCAGCTCCGACAGTAACTATGGCTACACCTTC.